This T cell receptor beta chain was documented in a study of cytomegalovirus exposure and HLA in healthy donors. Whole-study findings and limits: Most TCR sequences showed up rarely, but some public TCRs showed up in many donors.

Assay: immunoSEQ multiplex PCR; the TCRdb copy retains only in-frame clones and omits some. Of tens of thousands of clones detected, 90% to 95% appear once; the ten largest clones hold approximately 2.1%. A remark on this clone: Its target is unknown.

The sequenced sample consisted of PBMCs. This clonotype was obtained from a woman aged 18-35 years in good health and CMV-seronegative.

CDR3 sequence: CASSFAGQGLGEQYF. The DNA of the CDR3 is TGTGCCAGCAGCTTTGCCGGACAGGGCCTCGGCGAGCAGTACTTC. The chain links TRBV7-9 to TRBJ2-7, with 8 bases matching TRBD1. V shed 3 bases, J shed 6 bases, and the junction held 10 bases outside the gene matches. CDR1 SEHNR and CDR2 FQNEAQ come from the germline V gene (reference sequence). The CDR3 runs to 15 residues.